The 15 T cell receptor beta chains given below trace back to one sample, sequenced in a study of T cells after yellow fever vaccination. Each CDR3 protein is one row after TCRdb ran MiXCR on the 5' RACE reads. Here the sample spans 170,000 or so distinct CDR3 sequences, about 6.2% being singletons. Sequencing was performed on CD4+ T cells sorted from PBMCs, taken on the day of the first yellow fever vaccination. The receptors originated from a man aged 18 to 35 who received the YFV17D yellow fever vaccine.

Ten or more counts support this clonotype. The chain carries TRBV18 and TRBJ2-3; no firm D call. Per the germline V gene, CDR1 is KGHSH and CDR2 is LQKENI. The CDR3 consists of 13 residues. The V gene lost 2 bases and the J gene lost 3 bases, with 6 bases spanning the gap. CDR3 DNA sequence: TGTGCCAGCTCACCAAGGCGTACAGATACGCAGTATTTT. Its translation: CASSPRRTDTQYF.

The rearrangement links TRBV7-2 to TRBJ2-2, with unresolved D. CDR1 and CDR2 (germline): SGHTA, FQGNSA. Trimming removed 2 bases at V and 7 bases at J, with 8 bases between. CDR3 length: 13 amino acids. The CDR3 here is CASSLLSGGELFF. For the CDR3, the DNA is TGTGCCAGCAGCTTACTTAGTGGCGGGGAGCTGTTTTTT.

The rearrangement joins TRBV6-1 to TRBJ1-2, with unresolved D. Per the germline V gene, CDR1 is MNHNS and CDR2 is SASEGT. The ends were cut back, 4 bases at V and 6 bases at J, with 18 bases in the middle. This CDR3 region has 15 residues. CDR3 sequence reads: CASSVAVGWNDGYTF. The CDR3 nucleotides read TGTGCCAGCAGTGTGGCGGTCGGATGGAACGATGGCTACACCTTC.

At least ten counts were recorded for this clonotype. The chain is built from TRBV20-1 and TRBJ2-5; D is unclear. V was cut by 2 bases and J by 0 bases, with 4 bases left in between. There are 12 residues in the CDR3. Germline loops: CDR1 DFQATT, CDR2 SNEGSKA (reference sequence). For the CDR3, the DNA is TGCAGTGCTAGACAGTACCAAGAGACCCAGTACTTC. The encoded protein is CSARQYQETQYF.

The gene calls are TRBV9 and TRBJ1-1; D possibly corresponds to TRBD1 (5 bases). CDR1 SGDLS and CDR2 YYNGEE come from the germline V gene. CDR3 size: 15 residues. The V end was cut by 0 bases, the J end by 5 bases, with 14 bases between. The CDR3 region has the DNA TGTGCCAGCAGCGTAGGGGGGTCGCTAGGGACTGAAGCTTTCTTT. It yields the protein CASSVGGSLGTEAFF. The full variable domain, rest sourced from reference TRBV9 and TRBJ1-1, is DSGVTQTPKHLITATGQRVTLRCSPRSGDLSVYWYQQSLDQGLQFLIQYYNGEERAKGNILERFSAQQFPDLHSELNLSSLELGDSALYFCASSVGGSLGTEAFFGQGTRLTVV.

This clonotype was detected ten times or more. The junction differs from germline at one of its ends, possibly a read error. V is TRBV6-2 or TRBV6-3 and J is TRBJ2-1, with a tentative D call TRBD2 (6 bases). Germline V lookup: CDR1 MNHEY, CDR2 SVGEGT. The CDR3 sequence is 13 residues long. The CDR3: CASSYPIGSGAVF. The CDR3 nucleotides are TGTGCCAGCAGTTACCCCATCGGTAGCGGCGCGGTCTTC.

This clonotype has a count of ten or more. This chain connects TRBV7-2 to TRBJ2-7; D is unclear. Germline V gives CDR1 SGHTA, CDR2 FQGNSA. V was shortened by 11 bases and J by 7 bases, with 21 bases between the two germline ends. CDR3 length equals 13 residues. In DNA form, the CDR3 reads TGTGCCCTGGGGTCAACAGCCTTCGGAGAGCAGTACTTC. Amino acids: CALGSTAFGEQYF. Looking up the rest from reference TRBV7-2 and TRBJ2-7 gives the full variable domain: GAGVSQSPSNKVTEKGKDVELRCDPISGHTALYWYRQSLGQGLEFLIYFQGNSAPDKSGLPSDRFSAERTGGSVSTLTIQRTQQEDSAVYLCALGSTAFGEQYFGPGTRLTVT.

This clonotype was counted ten times or more. The CDR3 is CASSRQGGSDTQYF. The CDR3 DNA is TGTGCCAGCAGCCGACAGGGGGGCTCAGATACGCAGTATTTT. The J gene is TRBJ2-3, the V gene TRBV9; 9 positions match TRBD1. Germline trimming cut 4 bases from V and 4 bases from J; bases unmatched to any gene: 4. The CDR3 spans 14 residues. The V gene's germline CDR1 is SGDLS and CDR2 YYNGEE.

This clonotype was seen ten or more times. The genes are TRBV9 and TRBJ1-1; D ambiguous. Germline V CDR1 and CDR2: SGDLS, YYNGEE. The CDR3 spans 14 residues. V was clipped by 5 bases and J by 3 bases, with 14 bases between them. The CDR3 region is CASRSEVTYTEAFF. The DNA of the CDR3 is TGTGCCAGCAGATCTGAAGTAACGTACACTGAAGCTTTCTTT. Full variable domain (missing parts from reference TRBV9 and TRBJ1-1): DSGVTQTPKHLITATGQRVTLRCSPRSGDLSVYWYQQSLDQGLQFLIQYYNGEERAKGNILERFSAQQFPDLHSELNLSSLELGDSALYFCASRSEVTYTEAFFGQGTRLTVV.

This clonotype was recorded many times. The V gene is TRBV6-5, the J gene TRBJ1-4, with D uncertain. The germline CDR1 and CDR2 sequences are MNHEY and SVGAGI. Trimming cost V 6 bases and J 8 bases, with 10 bases left between them. The CDR3 sequence is 12 residues long. The CDR3 is CASRTGREKLFF. CDR3 nucleotide sequence: TGTGCCAGCAGGACGGGCAGGGAAAAACTGTTTTTT.

This clonotype was seen ten or more times. The chain carries TRBV5-6 and TRBJ2-2; 8 positions agree with TRBD1. This CDR3 has 16 residues. Germline V gives CDR1 SGHDT, CDR2 YYEEEE. V shed 4 bases and J 3 bases; nucleotides not matched to a gene: 8. CDR3 in amino acids: CASSLPDRADTGELFF. In DNA, the CDR3 is TGTGCCAGCAGCCTTCCGGACAGGGCTGACACCGGGGAGCTGTTTTTT.

The chain is built from TRBV28 and TRBJ1-2, with no clear D. V lost 7 bases to trimming and J lost 7 bases, with 13 bases between them. The germline gives CDR1 MDHEN, CDR2 SYDVKM. The CDR3 covers 12 residues. The CDR3 DNA is TGTGCCAGCACCGAGCAAGGAGGTGGCTACACCTTC. Protein sequence: CASTEQGGGYTF.

There are many counts of this clonotype. This chain connects TRBV5-1 to TRBJ2-4; TRBD1 matches 7 bases. Germline V gives CDR1 SGHRS, CDR2 YFSETQ. The V gene end was trimmed by 3 bases and the J gene end by 5 bases; junction bases not matched to a gene: 2. This CDR3 has 13 residues. CDR3: CASSSTGQNIQYF. The CDR3 region has the DNA TGCGCCAGCAGCTCGACAGGGCAAAACATTCAGTACTTC.

This clonotype showed up just a few times. CDR3 loop: CSALAGGPTDTQYF. The DNA of the CDR3 is TGCAGTGCCCTAGCGGGGGGGCCGACAGATACGCAGTATTTT. The chain employs TRBV20-1 and TRBJ2-3; the match to TRBD2 covers 12 bases. The CDR3 spans 14 residues. Trimming took 6 bases from V and 3 from J; bases not matched to a gene: 4. The germline CDR1 and CDR2 sequences are DFQATT and SNEGSKA (reference sequence).

This chain uses TRBV12-3 or TRBV12-4 with TRBJ1-1, with 12 bases lining up with TRBD1. V gave up 6 bases and J gave up 0 bases; unmatched junction bases: 2. CDR3 length: 15 residues. CDR3 loop: CASRGTGGMNTEAFF. In nucleotides, the CDR3 is TGTGCCAGCAGGGGGACAGGGGGCATGAACACTGAAGCTTTCTTT.